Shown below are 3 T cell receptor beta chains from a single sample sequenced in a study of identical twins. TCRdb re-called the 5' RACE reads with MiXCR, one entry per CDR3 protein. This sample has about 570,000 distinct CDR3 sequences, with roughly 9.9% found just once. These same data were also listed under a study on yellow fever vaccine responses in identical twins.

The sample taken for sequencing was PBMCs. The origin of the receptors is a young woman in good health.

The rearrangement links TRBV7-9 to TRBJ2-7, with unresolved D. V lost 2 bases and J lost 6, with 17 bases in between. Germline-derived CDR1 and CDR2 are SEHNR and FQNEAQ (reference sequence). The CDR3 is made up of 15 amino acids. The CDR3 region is CASSLIQESRLEQYF. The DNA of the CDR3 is TGTGCCAGCAGCTTAATTCAGGAAAGCCGGCTCGAGCAGTACTTC.

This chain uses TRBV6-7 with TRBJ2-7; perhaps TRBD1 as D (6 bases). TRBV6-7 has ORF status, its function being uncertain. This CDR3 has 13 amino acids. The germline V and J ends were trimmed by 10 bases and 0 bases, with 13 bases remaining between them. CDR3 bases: TGTGCCACGATAAGGGACATCTCCTACGAGCAGTACTTC. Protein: CATIRDISYEQYF.

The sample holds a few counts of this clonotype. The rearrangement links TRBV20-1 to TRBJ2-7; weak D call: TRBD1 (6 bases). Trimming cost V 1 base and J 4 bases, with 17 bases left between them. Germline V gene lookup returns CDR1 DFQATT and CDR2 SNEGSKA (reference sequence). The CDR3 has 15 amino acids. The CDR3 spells CSARGLGEQGYEQYF. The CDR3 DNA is TGCAGTGCTAGAGGCTTGGGGGAACAGGGATACGAGCAGTACTTC.